The clone carrying this T cell receptor beta chain was found once. This record belongs to a study of blood T cell repertoires in COVID-19. Assay used: immunoSEQ multiplex PCR; TCRdb lists only in-frame clones, some missing. The sample lists some 130,000 clones; 70% to 85% were seen once. Trimming left V 5 bases short and J 9 bases short, with 17 bases between. This CDR3 is built from 14 residues. Germline V gene lookup returns CDR1 LGHDT and CDR2 YNNKEL (reference sequence). The specimen sequenced was peripheral blood. This receptor was identified in a man aged 60 to 69 with acute or convalescent COVID-19. The chain couples TRBV3-1 (or the pseudogene TRBV3-2) to TRBJ1-5, with D possibly matching TRBD1 (6 bases). This CDR3 is CASSDGTPLRPQHF. The CDR3 DNA sequence: TGTGCCAGCAGCGACGGGACACCCCTCCGGCCCCAGCATTTT.